The 11 T cell receptor beta chains below were found in one sample sequenced in a study of blood T cell repertoires in COVID-19. Using immunoSEQ multiplex PCR, the repertoire was profiled, and TCRdb retains in-frame clones only, with some absent. The table records 130,000 to 150,000 clones, 65% to 80% of them present only once. Sequencing input: peripheral blood. These receptors were collected from a man aged 60-69 years with acute or convalescent COVID-19.

In this sample, this clone turned up once. The chain recombines TRBV5-4 with TRBJ1-2, with D perhaps TRBD1 (5 bases). This CDR3 comprises 15 residues. The germline CDR1 and CDR2 sequences are SGHNT and YYREEE (reference sequence). The V end was cut by 4 bases, the J end by 4 bases, with 17 bases between. The CDR3 sequence is CASSQRGEIGYGYTF. CDR3 nucleotides: TGTGCCAGCAGCCAGCGGGGGGAGATCGGCTATGGCTACACCTTC.

The V gene is TRBV10-1, the J gene TRBJ2-1, with TRBD2 matching 8 bases. Germline loops: CDR1 WNHNN, CDR2 SYGVQD (reference sequence). The V and J ends lost 3 bases and 7 bases, in that order; junction bases with no gene match: 11. This CDR3 is built from 16 residues. CDR3 residues: CASSDAGLAGQNEQFF. The CDR3 bases are TGCGCCAGCAGTGACGCGGGGCTAGCGGGTCAGAATGAGCAGTTCTTC.

The chain carries TRBV6-5 and TRBJ2-1; 7 positions agree with TRBD1. After removal of 5 bases from V and 8 bases from J, the junction contained 12 bases not matched to a gene. This CDR3 has 15 amino acids. Germline CDR1 is MNHEY and CDR2 is SVGAGI. The CDR3 sequence is CASSPWVTGADEQFF. The CDR3 nucleotides are TGTGCCAGCAGTCCATGGGTAACAGGGGCAGATGAGCAGTTCTTC.

A few counts support this clone. This sequence joins TRBV5-1 and TRBJ2-1; the match to TRBD2 covers 9 bases. This CDR3 comprises 15 residues. Trimming removed 6 bases from V and 6 bases from J; junction bases left unmatched: 10. Germline V gene lookup returns CDR1 SGHRS and CDR2 YFSETQ. The CDR3 region has the DNA TGCGCCAGCAATTTCGGCGGGAGGGCCAGCAATGAGCAGTTCTTC. Encoded protein: CASNFGGRASNEQFF.

DNA of the CDR3: TGCGCCAGCAATACAGGGTTCCCAGATACGCAGTATTTT. It encodes CASNTGFPDTQYF. The chain uses TRBV5-1 and TRBJ2-3; D is possibly TRBD1 (6 bases). With 6 bases removed from V and 4 bases from J, the gap between germline ends came to 12 bases. Germline CDR1 is SGHRS and CDR2 is YFSETQ. The length of the CDR3 is 13 residues.

V is TRBV15 and J is TRBJ1-4; D call uncertain. The V end was cut by 1 base, the J end by 1 base, with 7 bases between. The germline gives CDR1 LNHNV, CDR2 YYDKDF (reference sequence). The CDR3 length is 15 residues. The CDR3 reads CATSRGRGTNEKLFF. The CDR3 DNA reads as TGTGCCACCAGCAGAGGCCGGGGAACTAATGAAAAACTGTTTTTT.

This clone was counted a few times. The chain links TRBV11-2 to TRBJ2-1; D might be TRBD2 (7 bases). Per germline, CDR1 SGHAT and CDR2 FQNNGV. The CDR3 sequence is 13 residues long. The ends were cut back, 0 bases at V and 10 bases at J, with 10 bases in the middle. The CDR3 DNA sequence: TGTGCCAGCAGCTTAGACGGGGGGCTGGAGCAGTTCTTC. Its protein is CASSLDGGLEQFF.

The rearrangement links TRBV11-2 to TRBJ2-5; TRBD2 aligns across 11 bases. Per germline, CDR1 SGHAT and CDR2 FQNNGV. The V segment lost 5 bases and the J segment 5 bases; nucleotides outside the gene matches: 16. The CDR3 has 18 amino acids. The CDR3 coding sequence is TGTGCCAGCAGCCCACGACTAGCGGGGCGGGTAAGGTCGGAGACCCAGTACTTC. Translating gives CASSPRLAGRVRSETQYF.

The J gene is TRBJ2-1, the V gene TRBV7-2, with 7 bases aligning to TRBD2. This CDR3 region has 15 residues. Germline V lookup: CDR1 SGHTA, CDR2 FQGNSA. V dropped 5 bases and J dropped 3; count of bases not matched to a gene: 7. The CDR3 coding sequence is TGTGCCAGCAGCCCGAGGGGAGGGAGCTACAATGAGCAGTTCTTC. It codes for CASSPRGGSYNEQFF.

This clone was detected a few times. The CDR3 DNA reads TGTGCCAGCACCTCGGTGGGGACAGGGTCGTCTGGGGCCAACGTCCTGACTTTC. As protein: CASTSVGTGSSGANVLTF. The chain joins TRBV5-5 to TRBJ2-6; the match to TRBD1 covers 9 bases. Trimming at V came to 6 bases and at J to 1 base, leaving 11 bases not matched to a gene. There are 18 residues in the CDR3. Germline V gene lookup returns CDR1 SGHKS and CDR2 YYEKEE (reference sequence).

The J gene is TRBJ1-1, the V gene TRBV27; 8 nucleotides line up with TRBD1. Germline CDR1 MNHEY, CDR2 SMNVEV (reference sequence). This CDR3 has 15 residues. Trimming removed 5 bases from V and 1 base from J; junction bases left unmatched: 6. The CDR3 reads CASSLTGGQNTEAFF. The CDR3 DNA reads TGTGCCAGCAGTCTTACAGGGGGTCAGAACACTGAAGCTTTCTTT.